This T cell receptor (beta chain) came from a study of cytomegalovirus exposure and HLA in healthy donors. Study-level results: An analysis done earlier found most TCR beta V segments productive about 87% or about 30% of the time.

Details on this clone: Antigen unknown.

Whereas donors were nominally healthy upon sampling, unrecorded immune exposures were probable. Germline-derived CDR1 and CDR2 are SQVTM and ANQGSEA. CDR3 length: 14 amino acids. V was cut by 0 bases and J by 5 bases, with 10 bases left in between. The PCR used 60 Vbeta and 13 Jbeta primers. Method: immunoSEQ multiplex PCR; TCRdb's copy keeps in-frame clones and lacks some. The sample comprises fewer than 150,000 clones, roughly three quarters of which are singletons, and 4.5% to 6% rests with the top ten. This clonotype was sampled from a woman aged 45-65 years in good health and CMV-seronegative. V is TRBV29-1 and J is TRBJ2-2; maybe TRBD1 (5 bases). The sample comprised PBMCs. In nucleotides, the CDR3 is TGCAGCGTTGAAGACGGCGCAGGGACCGGGGAGCTGTTTTTT. Translation gives CSVEDGAGTGELFF.